This is a list of T cell receptor beta chains from one sample in a study of T cells in localized non-small cell lung cancer. Repertoires were generated with immunoSEQ multiplex PCR, while TCRdb's copy carries only in-frame clones and drops some. The table shows about 10,000 clones, with 80% to 95% occurring only once. Sequencing used peripheral blood, obtained before any cancer treatment. These TCRs come from a male donor at least 60 years old with stage III squamous cell lung carcinoma. The CDR3 runs from the conserved cysteine through the conserved F or W. The D gene is left open where the match is weak. Part of the rows lack a size; the others show once, few, many or a class for expanded clones.

>-|TRBV27|TRBJ2-2|-|11
CASSQTGELFF
TGTGCCAGCAGTCAGACCGGGGAGCTGTTTTTT
>-|TRBV4-2|TRBJ2-1|TRBD2|16
CASSQDSGGTYNEQFF
TGTGCCAGCAGCCAAGATAGCGGGGGAACCTACAATGAGCAGTTCTTC
>few|TRBV29-1|TRBJ1-1|-|11
CSVGRQAEAFF
TGCAGCGTTGGTAGACAGGCTGAAGCTTTCTTT
>-|TRBV5-1|TRBJ2-3|-|14
CASSLEAGRDTQYF
TGCGCCAGCAGCTTGGAGGCGGGCAGGGATACGCAGTATTTT
>-|TRBV29-1|TRBJ2-3|TRBD2|15
CSARTSGGVTDTQYF
TGCAGCGCCAGGACTAGCGGGGGGGTCACAGATACGCAGTATTTT
>-|TRBV7-8|TRBJ1-4|-|16
CASSTYRFATNEKLFF
TGTGCCAGCAGCACCTACAGGTTTGCAACTAATGAAAAACTGTTTTTT
>once|TRBV9|TRBJ2-7|-|14
CASSVGWRSYEQYF
TGTGCCAGCAGCGTAGGATGGCGCTCCTACGAGCAGTACTTC
>-|TRBV7-8|TRBJ2-5|-|14
CASTLSGARETQYF
TGTGCCAGCACCCTATCGGGGGCTCGGGAGACCCAGTACTTC
>-|TRBV5-1|TRBJ2-1|TRBD2|16
CASSLEPSASGNEQFF
TGCGCCAGCAGCTTGGAACCATCGGCTAGCGGCAATGAGCAGTTCTTC
>-|TRBV5-8|TRBJ1-4|-|16
CASSLEADGFNEKLFF
TGTGCCAGCAGCTTGGAGGCGGATGGGTTTAATGAAAAACTGTTTTTT
>few|TRBV4-3|TRBJ1-1|-|13
CASSQGSGTEAFF
TGCGCCAGCAGCCAAGGCAGTGGCACTGAAGCTTTCTTT
>-|TRBV5-4|TRBJ2-7|TRBD2|16
CASSLYAGLAGYEQYF
TGTGCCAGCAGCTTGTATGCCGGACTAGCGGGCTACGAGCAGTACTTC
>-|TRBV7-9|TRBJ2-1|TRBD1|15
CASSFSGNRGQGQFF
TGTGCCAGCAGCTTTAGTGGGAACAGGGGGCAAGGGCAGTTCTTC
>-|TRBV11-2|TRBJ2-3|-|15
CASSPWASSTDTQYF
TGTGCCAGCAGCCCATGGGCTAGCAGCACAGATACGCAGTATTTT
>-|TRBV2|TRBJ2-1|-|14
CASSLRKSYNEQFF
TGTGCCAGCAGTCTCAGGAAATCCTACAATGAGCAGTTCTTC
>-|TRBV7-6|TRBJ1-3|TRBD1|17
CASSLGAGGAGGNTIYF
TGTGCCAGCAGCTTAGGGGCAGGGGGCGCCGGTGGAAACACCATATATTTT
>-|TRBV20-1|TRBJ2-5|-|11
CSAEDLETQYF
TGCAGTGCTGAAGATTTGGAGACCCAGTACTTC
>-|TRBV5-1|TRBJ1-2|TRBD1|13
CASSLAAGGGYTF
TGCGCCAGCAGCTTGGCCGCAGGGGGTGGCTACACCTTC
>-|TRBV7-3|TRBJ2-7|-|12
CASSTQGSEQYF
TGTGCCAGCAGCACACAGGGTTCCGAGCAGTACTTC
>-|TRBV7-6|TRBJ1-1|TRBD1|15
CASSLAPGGFTEAFF
TGTGCCAGCAGCTTAGCTCCAGGGGGCTTCACTGAAGCTTTCTTT
>once|TRBV7-9|TRBJ2-3|TRBD2|13
CASLTSGTDTQYF
TGTGCCAGCCTAACTAGCGGAACAGATACGCAGTATTTT
>-|TRBV27|TRBJ1-5|-|14
CASSLASSNQPQHF
TGTGCCAGCAGTTTAGCCAGTAGCAATCAGCCCCAGCATTTT
>-|TRBV19|TRBJ1-1|-|13
CASYRARTLQAFF
TGTGCCAGTTACAGAGCTCGAACACTGCAAGCTTTCTTT
>-|TRBV9|TRBJ2-1|-|16
CASSVATGLLGNEQFF
TGTGCCAGCAGCGTAGCTACGGGCCTCCTGGGAAATGAGCAGTTCTTC
>-|TRBV18|TRBJ1-1|-|13
CASRRRENTEAFF
TGTGCCAGTCGGAGGAGAGAGAACACTGAAGCTTTCTTT
>-|TRBV29-1|TRBJ2-2|-|14
CSVHGLGSTGELFF
TGCAGCGTTCATGGGCTAGGTAGCACCGGGGAGCTGTTTTTT
>-|TRBV19|TRBJ1-3|-|15
CASKGRRSSGNTIYF
TGTGCCAGTAAGGGCCGTCGATCCTCTGGAAACACCATATATTTT
>-|TRBV6-5|TRBJ2-5|-|13
CASSYSIYGTQYF
TGTGCCAGCAGTTACTCGATATATGGGACCCAGTACTTC
>few|TRBV15|TRBJ2-1|-|15
CATSPHQQGYNEQFF
TGTGCCACCAGCCCCCATCAACAGGGCTACAATGAGCAGTTCTTC
>-|TRBV29-1|TRBJ1-1|-|10
CSAGEAEAFF
TGCAGCGCCGGGGAGGCCGAAGCTTTCTTT
>once|TRBV5-4|TRBJ1-2|-|13
CASSPLGSHGYTF
TGTGCCAGCAGCCCCTTAGGGTCCCATGGCTACACCTTC
>-|TRBV10-3|TRBJ1-1|TRBD1|14
CAIRGDRENTEAFF
TGTGCCATCAGGGGGGACAGGGAGAACACTGAAGCTTTCTTT
>-|TRBV4-2|TRBJ2-3|-|16
CASSQPDRTSTDTQYF
TGTGCCAGCAGCCAACCCGACAGGACTAGCACAGATACGCAGTATTTT
>-|TRBV30|TRBJ1-1|-|10
CALLFPEAFF
TGTGCCTTACTTTTCCCAGAAGCTTTCTTT
>-|TRBV7-9|TRBJ1-2|-|15
CASSLGPGRFYGYTF
TGTGCCAGCAGCTTAGGACCCGGACGGTTCTATGGCTACACCTTC
>-|TRBV19|TRBJ2-1|-|12
CASETSYNEQFF
TGTGCCAGCGAGACCTCCTACAATGAGCAGTTCTTC
>-|TRBV7-8|TRBJ2-7|-|14
CASSSRGGAYEQYF
TGTGCCAGCAGCTCCAGAGGGGGGGCTTACGAGCAGTACTTC
>-|TRBV7-2|TRBJ2-7|-|12
CASSPTGYEQYF
TGTGCCAGCAGCCCAACCGGATACGAGCAGTACTTC
>-|TRBV4-3|TRBJ2-1|TRBD2|15
CASSQDWVLAGEQFF
TGCGCCAGCAGCCAAGATTGGGTGCTAGCGGGGGAGCAGTTCTTC
>-|TRBV28|TRBJ2-2|-|16
CASSYSPGAVSGELFF
TGTGCCAGCAGTTATAGCCCAGGGGCTGTATCCGGGGAGCTGTTTTTT
>-|TRBV9|TRBJ1-2|-|12
CASSSGIYGYTF
TGTGCCAGCAGCTCCGGGATCTATGGCTACACCTTC
>once|TRBV6-6|TRBJ1-1|-|14
CASTKIRGDTEAFF
TGTGCCAGCACCAAAATAAGGGGGGACACTGAAGCTTTCTTT
>-|TRBV5-1|TRBJ2-3|-|12
CASSLGGDTQYF
TGCGCCAGCAGCTTGGGGGGGGATACGCAGTATTTT
>few|TRBV6-5|TRBJ2-7|-|13
CASCRTNGYEQYF
TGTGCCAGCTGCCGTACAAACGGGTACGAGCAGTACTTC
>once|TRBV13|TRBJ2-3|TRBD1|20
CASSLHRQGLATRDADTQYF
TGTGCCAGCAGCCTACACCGACAGGGCCTCGCCACGAGGGATGCAGATACGCAGTATTTT
>-|TRBV6-5|TRBJ1-2|-|14
CAARRPSQEGGYTF
TGTGCCGCGAGAAGGCCCTCCCAAGAAGGTGGCTACACCTTC
>-|TRBV28|TRBJ1-3|-|14
CASRLQYSGNTIYF
TGTGCCAGCAGGCTACAGTACTCTGGAAACACCATATATTTT
>-|TRBV11-1|TRBJ1-1|-|14
CASSPDSLNTEAFF
TGTGCCAGCAGCCCCGACAGCTTGAACACTGAAGCTTTCTTT
>-|TRBV20-1|TRBJ2-7|-|11
CSASLGWEQYF
TGCAGTGCTTCACTAGGTTGGGAGCAGTACTTC
>-|TRBV6-6|TRBJ1-1|-|15
CASRPDNRRNTEAFF
TGTGCCAGCAGGCCGGACAACAGGCGGAACACTGAAGCTTTCTTT
>-|TRBV29-1|TRBJ2-3|-|14
CSVDSGTPTDTQYF
TGCAGCGTTGATTCAGGGACCCCCACAGATACGCAGTATTTT
>-|TRBV5-6|TRBJ1-2|-|15
CASSSPALGRDGYTF
TGTGCCAGCAGTTCTCCCGCCCTCGGCAGGGATGGCTACACCTTC